Below are 8 T cell receptor beta chains sequenced from a single sample in a study of blood T cell repertoires in COVID-19. Method: immunoSEQ multiplex PCR; TCRdb's copy keeps in-frame clones and lacks some. This sample yields about 200,000 clones, of which around 80% are seen a single time; 6.5% to 7% belongs to the top ten. Material: peripheral blood. The receptors were sampled from a human donor with acute or convalescent COVID-19. The donor label of this sample is uncertain.

The DNA of the CDR3 is TGTGCCAGCAGCTACCGACTAGCGGGAGGGCGGGATGAGCAGTTCTTC. Translated: CASSYRLAGGRDEQFF. This chain links TRBV7-2 with TRBJ2-1; 14 bases are shared with TRBD2. Germline values: CDR1 SGHTA, CDR2 FQGNSA. The CDR3 length is 16 residues. J was trimmed by 8 bases and V by 4 bases; bases with no gene match: 7.

This clone was seen only once. The DNA of the CDR3 is TGTGCCAGCAGTATTTATAGCGGGAATCCGTACAATGAGCAGTTCTTC. Translation gives CASSIYSGNPYNEQFF. V and J are TRBV27 and TRBJ2-1; 8 bases match TRBD2. This CDR3 is 16 amino acids long. Germline-derived CDR1 and CDR2 are MNHEY and SMNVEV (reference sequence). Losses at the gene ends were 5 bases for V and 4 bases for J; bases not matched to a gene: 10.

The chain couples TRBV7-9 to TRBJ2-5; TRBD2 might be the D (6 bases). Between the trimmed V and J ends, which lost 5 bases and 7 bases, there was a span of 11 bases. Germline V gene sequence: CDR1 SEHNR, CDR2 FQNEAQ (reference sequence). This CDR3 has 12 residues. The CDR3 DNA sequence: TGTGCCAGCAGCCAGGAAGCGGGGACCCAGTACTTC. Protein sequence: CASSQEAGTQYF.

The CDR3 protein is CASCPGRELYGYTF. The CDR3 DNA follows: TGTGCCAGCTGCCCCGGGCGGGAACTCTATGGCTACACCTTC. The chain is built from TRBV28 and TRBJ1-2, with D unclear. CDR3 length equals 14 residues. V dropped 8 bases and J dropped 4 bases, with 17 bases sitting between them. CDR1 and CDR2 (germline): MDHEN, SYDVKM.

The chain employs TRBV19 and TRBJ1-5; 8 bases fit TRBD1. Germline V gene data show CDR1 as LNHDA and CDR2 as SQIVND (reference sequence). J was trimmed by 2 bases and V by 7 bases; bases with no gene match: 7. The CDR3 is 15 residues long. The CDR3 loop reads CASTEQGGGNQPQHF. The CDR3 nucleotides are TGTGCCAGTACCGAACAGGGGGGTGGCAATCAGCCCCAGCATTTT.

This chain uses TRBV5-1 with TRBJ2-7; 11 bases align to TRBD1. J lost 7 bases, V lost 4 bases, and 7 bases had no gene match. Germline CDR1 is SGHRS and CDR2 is YFSETQ. The CDR3 loop spans 14 amino acids. Here the CDR3 reads CASSPGQGAREQYF. For the CDR3, the DNA is TGCGCCAGCAGCCCCGGACAGGGGGCGAGGGAGCAGTACTTC.

CDR3 in amino acids: CSVGTGNTGELFF. CDR3 DNA: TGCAGCGTCGGGACAGGGAACACCGGGGAGCTGTTTTTT. This rearrangement joins TRBV29-1 to TRBJ2-2; TRBD1 matches 8 bases. CDR1 and CDR2 (germline): SQVTM, ANQGSEA. CDR3 size: 13 residues. J was trimmed by 1 base and V by 6 bases; bases with no gene match: 1.

This sequence joins TRBV27 and TRBJ2-3; no definite D call. This CDR3 contains 13 residues. Trimming removed 2 bases at V and 1 base at J, with 4 bases between. Germline V CDR1 and CDR2: MNHEY, SMNVEV (reference sequence). The CDR3 sequence is CASSLKRTDTQYF. CDR3 coding DNA: TGTGCCAGCAGTTTAAAGCGCACAGATACGCAGTATTTT.